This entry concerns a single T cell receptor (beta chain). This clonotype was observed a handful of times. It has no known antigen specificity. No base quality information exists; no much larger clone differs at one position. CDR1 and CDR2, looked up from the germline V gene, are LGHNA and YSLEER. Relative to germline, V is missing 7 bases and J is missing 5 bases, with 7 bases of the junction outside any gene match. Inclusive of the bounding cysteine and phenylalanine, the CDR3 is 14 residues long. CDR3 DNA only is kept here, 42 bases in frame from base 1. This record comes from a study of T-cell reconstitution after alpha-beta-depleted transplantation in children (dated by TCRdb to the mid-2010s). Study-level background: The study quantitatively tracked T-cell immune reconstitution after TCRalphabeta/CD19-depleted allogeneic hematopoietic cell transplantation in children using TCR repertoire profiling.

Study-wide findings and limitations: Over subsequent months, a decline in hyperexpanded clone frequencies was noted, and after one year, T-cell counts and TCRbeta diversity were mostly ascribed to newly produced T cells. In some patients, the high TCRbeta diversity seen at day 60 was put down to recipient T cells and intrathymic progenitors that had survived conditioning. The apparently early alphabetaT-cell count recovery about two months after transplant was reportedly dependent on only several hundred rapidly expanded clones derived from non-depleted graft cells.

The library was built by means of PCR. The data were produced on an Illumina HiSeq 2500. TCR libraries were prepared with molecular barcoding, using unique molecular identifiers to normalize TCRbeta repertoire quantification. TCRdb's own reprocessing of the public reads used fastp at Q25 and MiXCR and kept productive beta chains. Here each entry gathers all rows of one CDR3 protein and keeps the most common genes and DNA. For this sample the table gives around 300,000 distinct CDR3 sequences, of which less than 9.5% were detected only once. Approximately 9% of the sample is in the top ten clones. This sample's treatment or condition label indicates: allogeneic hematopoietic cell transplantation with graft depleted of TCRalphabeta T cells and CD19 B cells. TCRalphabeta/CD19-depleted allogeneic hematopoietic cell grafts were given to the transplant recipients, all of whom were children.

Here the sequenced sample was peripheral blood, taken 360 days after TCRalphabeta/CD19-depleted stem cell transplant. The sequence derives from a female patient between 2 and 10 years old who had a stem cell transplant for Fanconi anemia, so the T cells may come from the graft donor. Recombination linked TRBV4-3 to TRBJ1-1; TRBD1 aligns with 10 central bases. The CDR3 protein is CASKRDRGLTEAFF. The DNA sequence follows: TGCGCCAGCAAAAGGGACAGGGGTTTAACTGAAGCTTTCTTT.